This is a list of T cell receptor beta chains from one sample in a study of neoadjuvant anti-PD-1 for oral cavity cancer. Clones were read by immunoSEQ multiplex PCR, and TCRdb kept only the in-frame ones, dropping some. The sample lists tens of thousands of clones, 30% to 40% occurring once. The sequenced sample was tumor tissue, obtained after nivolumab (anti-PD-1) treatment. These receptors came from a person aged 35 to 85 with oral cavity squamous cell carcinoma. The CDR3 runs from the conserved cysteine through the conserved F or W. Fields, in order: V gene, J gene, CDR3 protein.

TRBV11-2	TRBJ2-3	CASSLDVGNTQYF
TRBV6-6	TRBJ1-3	CASSYSPGEAGNTIYF
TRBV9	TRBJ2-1	CASSGSGTSGRSSYNEQFF
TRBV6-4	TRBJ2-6	CASSPGGSSGANVLTF
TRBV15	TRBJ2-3	CATSKRDRGRDTQYF
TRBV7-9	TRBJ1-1	CASSGQDDTEAFF
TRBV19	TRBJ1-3	CASGQGANTIYF
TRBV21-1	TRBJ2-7	CASSMNFRDSGDYEQYF
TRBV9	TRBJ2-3	CASSVTSGLGDTQYF
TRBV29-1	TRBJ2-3	CSVRQGLTDTQYF
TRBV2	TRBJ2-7	CASSERTSPIYEQYF
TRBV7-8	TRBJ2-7	CASSLGAGVPYEQYF
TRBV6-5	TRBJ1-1	CASSRRMNTEAFF
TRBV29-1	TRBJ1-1	CSAAGTVSSTTEAFF
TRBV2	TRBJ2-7	CASSEVAGLPYEQYF
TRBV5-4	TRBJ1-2	CASIDDLGARGYTF
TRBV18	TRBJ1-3	CASSILGTGSPSGNTIYF
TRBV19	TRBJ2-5	CASSKIQGNGETQYF
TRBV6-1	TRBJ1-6	CASSQNVQNSPLHF
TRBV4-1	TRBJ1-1	CASSLIGSNEAFF
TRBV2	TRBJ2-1	CASGGAYNEQFF
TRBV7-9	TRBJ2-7	CASSGYRVSYEQYF
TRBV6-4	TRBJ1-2	CASSDESGGVHGYTF
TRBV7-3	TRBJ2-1	CASSLTGGIFNEQFF
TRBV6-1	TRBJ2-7	CASSEGVTYEQYF
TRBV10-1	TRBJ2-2	CASSPGQLNTGELFF
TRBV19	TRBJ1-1	CASSIFGRGHLTEAFF
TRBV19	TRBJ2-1	CASSTYTSGPGGEQFF
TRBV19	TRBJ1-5	CASKDDSNQPQHF
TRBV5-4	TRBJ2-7	CASSHSGRDSYEQYF
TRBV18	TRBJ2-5	CASSPQGETQYF
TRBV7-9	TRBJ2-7	CASSMERTGGEQYF
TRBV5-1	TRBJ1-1	CASSPLPALNMNTEAFF
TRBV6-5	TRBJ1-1	CASSEQAFF
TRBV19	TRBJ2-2	CATRPGKNSGELFF
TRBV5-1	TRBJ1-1	CASRRSGESTEAFF
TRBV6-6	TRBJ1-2	CASRALAGGNYGYTF
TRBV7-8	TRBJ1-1	CASSLGGSRQGKAFF
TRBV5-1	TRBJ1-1	CASSLGGWGEWDTEAFF
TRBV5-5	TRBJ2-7	CASSSSSGANYEQYF
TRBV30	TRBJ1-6	CASTLAGRDSPLHF
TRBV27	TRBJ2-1	CASSLSVDSAEQFF
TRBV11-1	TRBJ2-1	CASSLVVVGVYNEQFF
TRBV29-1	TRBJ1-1	CSGQSANTEAFF
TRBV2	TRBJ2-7	CASKVGGSSYEQYF
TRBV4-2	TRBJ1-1	CASSREDRENTEAFF
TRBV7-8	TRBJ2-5	CASSPHVLASRGETQYF
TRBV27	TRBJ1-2	CASSLQAPTGGYTF
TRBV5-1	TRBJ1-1	CASSLRAGTEAFF
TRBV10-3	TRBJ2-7	CAISEGATGTYEQYF
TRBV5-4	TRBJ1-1	CASSLGGQGVITEAFF
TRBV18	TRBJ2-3	CASSPRGYTQYF
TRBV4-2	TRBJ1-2	CASSQDDRGDNYGYTF
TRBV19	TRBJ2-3	CASSPIGQGWSDTQYF
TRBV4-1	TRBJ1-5	CASSQDLLRNQPQHF
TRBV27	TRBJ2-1	CASRKPGSGNEQFF
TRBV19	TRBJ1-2	CASSMTGASSGYTF
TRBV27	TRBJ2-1	CASSNKLVNEQFF
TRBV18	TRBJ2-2	CASSLRGTGELFF